The clone carrying this T cell receptor (beta chain) was picked up many times. Unique molecular identifiers were incorporated during preparation of the TCRbeta library. Via MiXCR, TCRdb re-called the PCR reads, giving one row per CDR3 protein. Of about 110,000 distinct CDR3 sequences detected, approximately 10% appear once; the ten largest clones hold more than 7%. The sample comes from a study of T-cell reconstitution after alpha-beta-depleted transplantation in children. The CDR3 is made up of 13 amino acids. The V gene lost 2 bases and the J gene lost 2 bases, with 7 bases spanning the gap. Germline V gives CDR1 MNHEY, CDR2 SMNVEV (reference sequence).

This receptor was identified in a human donor who donated a stem cell graft to a child with acute lymphoblastic leukemia. This sample comprised PBMCs from the stem cell graft donor, obtained from the stem cell graft. This chain joins TRBV27 and TRBJ2-7, with D possibly being TRBD2 (5 bases). CDR3 sequence reads: CASSLGLTYEQYF. CDR3 DNA sequence: TGTGCCAGCAGTTTAGGACTCACCTACGAGCAGTACTTC.